The clone carrying this T cell receptor beta chain was detected many times. CDR1 is SGHRS and CDR2 is YFSETQ in the germline V gene. This CDR3 region has 13 residues. The V and J ends lost 2 bases and 6 bases, in that order; junction bases with no gene match: 3. TCRdb reanalysed the 5' RACE reads using MiXCR and keeps one entry per CDR3 protein. The table lists 60,000 to 65,000 distinct CDR3 sequences, about an eighth of them singletons. The data stem from a study of early T cells in non-severe SARS-CoV-2 infection. The sample comprised whole blood. This chain connects TRBV5-1 to TRBJ1-1; 8 nucleotides line up with TRBD1. This TCR came from an adult who was a healthcare worker with PCR-confirmed SARS-CoV-2 infection or an uninfected control (not recorded which). The CDR3 DNA is TGCGCCAGCAGCTTCCGACAGGGGCCTGAAGCTTTCTTT. It yields the protein CASSFRQGPEAFF.